These 29 T cell receptor beta chains were sequenced from one sample in a study of radiotherapy plus CTLA-4 blockade in lung cancer. Only in-frame clones appear in the TCRdb table, and some are missing; sequencing was by immunoSEQ multiplex PCR. Of fewer than 90,000 clones listed, 75% to 90% are singletons. Sample: peripheral blood, taken from a patient treated with radiotherapy plus ipilimumab. The receptors here all came from a human donor with non-small cell lung cancer who had stable disease on radiotherapy plus ipilimumab.

This clone was recorded only once. This chain uses TRBV7-6 with TRBJ2-1; possible D gene TRBD2, 5 bases. Trimming took off 8 bases at V and 9 bases at J, with 26 bases between the two ends. This CDR3 is built from 16 residues. Germline values: CDR1 SGHVS, CDR2 FNYEAQ. CDR3 DNA: TGTGCCAGCGGGCCGAGAATGAGGGAGAAAGTCGGTGAGCAGTTCTTC. Protein: CASGPRMREKVGEQFF.

V and J are TRBV6-5 and TRBJ1-4, with D possibly TRBD1 on 6 matching bases. Germline V CDR1 and CDR2: MNHEY, SVGAGI. The CDR3 spans 14 residues. Deletions cut 6 bases from V and 7 bases from J, with 15 bases between. The CDR3 loop reads CASSLGGRVEKLFF. The DNA of the CDR3 is TGTGCCAGCAGCCTAGGGGGTCGAGTTGAAAAACTGTTTTTT.

This chain uses TRBV7-8 with TRBJ2-3; possibly TRBD1 for D (5 bases). Germline loops: CDR1 SGHVS, CDR2 FQNEAQ. This CDR3 is 18 amino acids long. V was shortened by 0 bases and J by 0 bases, with 16 bases between the two germline ends. The CDR3 sequence: CASSLAQGQGPSTDTQYF. The DNA of the CDR3 is TGTGCCAGCAGCTTAGCGCAAGGCCAGGGCCCTAGCACAGATACGCAGTATTTT.

The chain joins TRBV27 to TRBJ2-7; 9 bases agree with TRBD2. The CDR3 contains 15 residues. From germline, CDR1 is MNHEY and CDR2 SMNVEV (reference sequence). V shed 3 bases, J shed 2 bases, and the junction held 5 bases outside the gene matches. The CDR3 nucleotides read TGTGCCAGCAGTTTTAAAGCGGGGGGACCCTACGAGCAGTACTTC. It codes for CASSFKAGGPYEQYF.

This chain connects TRBV19 to TRBJ2-5; 7 bases are a match to TRBD2. Germline assignment: CDR1 LNHDA and CDR2 SQIVND (reference sequence). The CDR3 has 16 amino acids. Trimming removed 4 bases from V and 1 base from J; junction bases left unmatched: 9. The CDR3 sequence: CASSTATSAFQETQYF. The CDR3 bases are TGTGCCAGTAGTACCGCTACTAGCGCTTTCCAAGAGACCCAGTACTTC. Full variable domain (missing parts from reference TRBV19 and TRBJ2-5): DGGITQSPKYLFRKEGQNVTLSCEQNLNHDAMYWYRQDPGQGLRLIYYSQIVNDFQKGDIAEGYSVSREKKESFPLTVTSAQKNPTAFYLCASSTATSAFQETQYFGPGTRLLVL.

This sequence joins TRBV4-1 and TRBJ1-1; no firm D call. Per germline, CDR1 MGHRA and CDR2 YSYEKL. Trimming took 1 base from V and 4 from J, leaving 16 bases between them. This CDR3 spans 16 amino acids. The CDR3 nucleotides are TGCGCCAGCAGCCAAGGGTTTTTATCGGGGAGCACTGAAGCTTTCTTT. The encoded protein is CASSQGFLSGSTEAFF.

CDR3 nucleotides: TGCGCCAGCAGCTTAGTTGCGAGCTCCTACAATGAGCAGTTCTTC. Its translation: CASSLVASSYNEQFF. The rearrangement links TRBV5-1 to TRBJ2-1; no clear D gene. From germline, CDR1 is SGHRS and CDR2 YFSETQ. The CDR3 is made up of 15 amino acids. V dropped 2 bases and J dropped 0 bases, with 9 bases sitting between them.

The rearrangement joins TRBV7-2 to TRBJ2-7; D not resolved. Germline CDR1 and CDR2: SGHTA and FQGNSA. The CDR3 loop spans 12 amino acids. The V end lost 5 bases, the J end lost 3 bases, and 8 bases lay between the germline ends. The CDR3 spells CASSRPGYEQYF. Written as DNA, the CDR3 is TGTGCCAGCAGCCGGCCGGGCTACGAGCAGTACTTC.

The CDR3 DNA sequence: TGTGCCAGCTCACCACTCGACGGCGGGGAGCTGTTTTTT. Translating it yields CASSPLDGGELFF. The chain recombines TRBV18 with TRBJ2-2, with D unresolved. Trimming left V 1 base short and J 7 bases short, with 7 bases between. The CDR3 has 13 amino acids. Per the germline V gene, CDR1 is KGHSH and CDR2 is LQKENI.

CDR3 nucleotides: TGTGCCAGCAGGTATTCAACGGCCTACGAGCAGTACTTC. It specifies CASRYSTAYEQYF. The genes are TRBV6-6 and TRBJ2-7; D gene unclear. V lost 6 bases to trimming and J lost 2 bases, with 11 bases between them. Germline V gene sequence: CDR1 MNHNY, CDR2 SVGAGI (reference sequence). CDR3 size: 13 residues.

The chain links TRBV18 to TRBJ2-5; 7 bases map to TRBD1. There are 13 residues in the CDR3. The J segment lost 5 bases and the V segment lost 4 bases, leaving 4 bases of the junction unmatched. Germline CDR1 and CDR2: KGHSH and LQKENI. CDR3 amino acids: CASSLGTVETQYF. CDR3 DNA sequence: TGTGCCAGCTCACTCGGGACAGTGGAGACCCAGTACTTC.

The V and J genes are TRBV18 and TRBJ2-5, with D perhaps TRBD1 (7 bases). The CDR3 consists of 15 residues. CDR1 is KGHSH, CDR2 LQKENI, per germline. V dropped 0 bases and J dropped 6 bases, with 14 bases sitting between them. The DNA of the CDR3 is TGTGCCAGCTCACCACCCCTGACAGGGAGGCAGACCCAGTACTTC. Translation: CASSPPLTGRQTQYF. The variable domain in full, with the rest retrieved from reference TRBV18 and TRBJ2-5, is NAGVMQNPRHLVRRRGQEARLRCSPMKGHSHVYWYRQLPEEGLKFMVYLQKENIIDESGMPKERFSAEFPKEGPSILRIQQVVRGDSAAYFCASSPPLTGRQTQYFGPGTRLLVL.

This chain uses TRBV6-5 with TRBJ1-1; the D gene is possibly TRBD1 (5 bases). V lost 4 bases to trimming and J lost 0 bases, with 15 bases between them. Germline loops: CDR1 MNHEY, CDR2 SVGAGI. The CDR3 sequence is 16 residues long. The CDR3 DNA reads TGTGCCAGCAGTTTGCGCGGGGCGGTGATGAACACTGAAGCTTTCTTT. It is translated as CASSLRGAVMNTEAFF.

The rearrangement links TRBV6-1 to TRBJ2-7; possible D gene TRBD2, 5 bases. V was trimmed by 4 bases and J by 0 bases, leaving 16 bases between them. The CDR3 loop spans 16 amino acids. The V gene's germline CDR1 is MNHNS and CDR2 SASEGT. DNA of the CDR3: TGTGCCAGCAGTGGAGGGCAGAGTTATAGCTCCTACGAGCAGTACTTC. This sequence encodes CASSGGQSYSSYEQYF.

The rearrangement links TRBV2 to TRBJ2-1, with D perhaps TRBD2 (6 bases). The CDR3 runs 12 residues. Germline values: CDR1 SNHLY, CDR2 FYNNEI. The ends were cut back, 5 bases at V and 12 bases at J, with 14 bases in the middle. CDR3 amino acids: CASSFSGGGQFF. The CDR3 DNA follows: TGTGCCAGCAGTTTTAGCGGAGGCGGGCAGTTCTTC.

J is TRBJ1-1 and V is TRBV19; no clear D gene. The germline V gene has CDR1 LNHDA and CDR2 SQIVND (reference sequence). V was trimmed by 5 bases and J by 0 bases, leaving 7 bases between them. The CDR3 is 13 residues long. The CDR3 protein is CASSANLNTEAFF. Written as DNA, the CDR3 is TGTGCCAGTAGTGCCAATTTGAACACTGAAGCTTTCTTT.

This clone was seen a handful of times. The chain couples TRBV30 to TRBJ2-6, with D perhaps matching TRBD1 (6 bases). The CDR3 totals 14 residues. The germline V gene encodes CDR1 GTSNPN and CDR2 SVGIG (reference sequence). V dropped 5 bases and J dropped 1 base, with 9 bases sitting between them. CDR3 residues: CAWGTGSGANVLTF. The CDR3 nucleotides read TGTGCCTGGGGCACAGGGTCTGGGGCCAACGTCCTGACTTTC.

The V call is TRBV10-1, the J call TRBJ1-6, with a weak D call TRBD1 (5 bases). Trimming shortened V by 5 bases and J by 10 bases, and 9 bases separated the two germline ends. The length of the CDR3 is 12 residues. The V gene's germline CDR1 is WNHNN and CDR2 SYGVQD (reference sequence). As DNA, the CDR3 is TGCGCCAGCAGTCAGGGTGAATCACCCCTCCACTTT. It translates to CASSQGESPLHF.

The V call is TRBV5-1, the J call TRBJ1-6; D gene unclear. This CDR3 has 17 amino acids. CDR1 is SGHRS, CDR2 YFSETQ, per germline. V lost 5 bases and J lost 7, with 22 bases in between. The CDR3 here is CASRDGGPTRKNSPLHF. Written as DNA, the CDR3 is TGCGCCAGCAGGGATGGAGGGCCTACGAGAAAAAATTCACCCCTCCACTTT.

This clone was detected only a few times. The CDR3 region is CASSASLGTYEQYF. The CDR3 DNA is TGTGCCAGCAGCGCTTCTCTCGGTACCTACGAGCAGTACTTC. The chain carries TRBV7-8 and TRBJ2-7; D ambiguous. The length of the CDR3 is 14 residues. Trimming left V 5 bases short and J 2 bases short, with 13 bases between. CDR1 is SGHVS and CDR2 is FQNEAQ in the germline V gene. Complete variable domain (other parts from reference TRBV7-8 and TRBJ2-7): GAGVSQSPRYKVAKRGQDVALRCDPISGHVSLFWYQQALGQGPEFLTYFQNEAQLDKSGLPSDRFFAERPEGSVSTLKIQRTQQEDSAVYLCASSASLGTYEQYFGPGTRLTVT.

This clone was seen a handful of times. The genes are TRBV18 and TRBJ1-3; no clear D. CDR1 and CDR2 from the germline V gene are KGHSH and LQKENI. Trimming took off 4 bases at V and 0 bases at J, with 16 bases between the two ends. This CDR3 spans 17 amino acids. The CDR3 DNA sequence: TGTGCCAGCTCACTAATAGCGGAGGCAAGCTCTGGAAACACCATATATTTT. The encoded protein is CASSLIAEASSGNTIYF.

There are a few counts of this clone. CDR3 sequence reads: CASSDGHPNSPLHF. CDR3 nucleotides: TGTGCCAGCAGTGACGGACATCCAAATTCACCCCTCCACTTT. This chain uses TRBV6-6 with TRBJ1-6; D is perhaps TRBD1 (5 bases). The CDR3 runs to 14 residues. Germline V gene sequence: CDR1 MNHNY, CDR2 SVGAGI (reference sequence). The V end was cut by 5 bases, the J end by 7 bases, with 12 bases between.

V and J are TRBV7-8 and TRBJ2-7, with 8 bases lining up with TRBD1. The germline V gene has CDR1 SGHVS and CDR2 FQNEAQ. Trimming cost V 5 bases and J 8 bases; bases outside gene matches: 8. The CDR3 extends over 13 amino acids. This CDR3 is CASSATGAHQQYF. In nucleotides, the CDR3 is TGTGCCAGCAGCGCGACAGGGGCGCACCAGCAGTACTTC.

The gene calls are TRBV6-6 and TRBJ1-1; weak D call: TRBD1 (5 bases). CDR3 length: 14 residues. V was clipped by 9 bases and J by 6 bases, with 20 bases between them. Germline CDR1 reads MNHNY; CDR2 reads SVGAGI (reference sequence). CDR3 loop: CASLLRDGESEAFF. CDR3 in DNA: TGTGCCAGTCTCCTCCGGGACGGAGAATCTGAAGCTTTCTTT.

The chain carries TRBV6-5 and TRBJ2-7; 8 positions agree with TRBD1. The CDR3 length is 15 residues. The V gene's germline CDR1 is MNHEY and CDR2 SVGAGI. V lost 7 bases and J lost 2; bases outside the gene matches: 10. The CDR3 reads CASTDSGTGAYEQYF. Here the CDR3 DNA reads TGTGCCAGCACGGACTCCGGGACAGGAGCCTACGAGCAGTACTTC.

The chain carries TRBV6-1 and TRBJ1-4, with a possible D match to TRBD1 (5 bases). Germline CDR1 is MNHNS and CDR2 is SASEGT. The CDR3 is 15 residues long. Trimming pared 1 base from V and 4 bases from J, leaving 10 bases between. CDR3 DNA: TGTGCCAGCAGTGAAGGGGGCCGGCTTAATGAAAAACTGTTTTTT. Protein product: CASSEGGRLNEKLFF.

The chain uses TRBV7-2 and TRBJ1-3; D gene uncertain. The CDR3 loop spans 13 amino acids. V lost 6 bases to trimming and J lost 1 base, with 7 bases between them. Germline V gene data show CDR1 as SGHTA and CDR2 as FQGNSA. The CDR3 DNA is TGTGCCAGCAGTTCGCCATCTGGAAACACCATATATTTT. This translates into CASSSPSGNTIYF.

The chain carries TRBV11-2 and TRBJ2-2; TRBD2 agrees at 7 bases. The junction had 0 bases not matched to a gene; V was cut back by 0 bases and J by 8 bases. CDR1 and CDR2 (germline): SGHAT, FQNNGV. CDR3 length: 13 amino acids. CDR3 bases: TGTGCCAGCAGCTTAGAAGCGGGAGGGGAGCTGTTTTTT. As protein: CASSLEAGGELFF. Using reference TRBV11-2 and TRBJ2-2 for the parts outside the CDR3, the full variable domain is EAGVAQSPRYKIIEKRQSVAFWCNPISGHATLYWYQQILGQGPKLLIQFQNNGVVDDSQLPKDRFSAERLKGVDSTLKIQPAKLEDSAVYLCASSLEAGGELFFGEGSRLTVL.

This chain uses TRBV9 with TRBJ2-7; 9 bases line up with TRBD2. CDR3 length: 16 residues. V gave up 0 bases and J gave up 0 bases; unmatched junction bases: 4. Per germline, CDR1 SGDLS and CDR2 YYNGEE. CDR3 sequence (DNA): TGTGCCAGCAGCGTAGGTAATAGCGGGAGCTCCTACGAGCAGTACTTC. This codes for CASSVGNSGSSYEQYF. Full variable domain (missing parts from reference TRBV9 and TRBJ2-7): DSGVTQTPKHLITATGQRVTLRCSPRSGDLSVYWYQQSLDQGLQFLIQYYNGEERAKGNILERFSAQQFPDLHSELNLSSLELGDSALYFCASSVGNSGSSYEQYFGPGTRLTVT.